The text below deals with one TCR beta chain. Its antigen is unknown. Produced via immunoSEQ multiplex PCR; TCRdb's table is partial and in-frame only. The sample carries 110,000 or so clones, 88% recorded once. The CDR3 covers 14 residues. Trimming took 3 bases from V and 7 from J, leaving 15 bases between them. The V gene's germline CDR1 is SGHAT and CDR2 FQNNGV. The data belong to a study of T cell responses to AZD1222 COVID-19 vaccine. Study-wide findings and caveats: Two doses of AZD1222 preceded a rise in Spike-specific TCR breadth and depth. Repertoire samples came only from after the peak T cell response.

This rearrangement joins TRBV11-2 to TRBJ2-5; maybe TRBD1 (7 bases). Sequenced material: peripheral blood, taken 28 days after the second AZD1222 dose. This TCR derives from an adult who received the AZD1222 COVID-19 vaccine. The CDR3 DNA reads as TGTGCCAGCAGCTTGGAGGGGGCTGTCGGGACCCAGTACTTC. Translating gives CASSLEGAVGTQYF.